The 3 T cell receptor beta chains reported below all come from one sample, sequenced in a study of CXCR3-negative and CXCR3-positive naive CD8 T cells. UMI labels and 5' RACE were used to prepare the TRB cDNA libraries. TCRdb re-called the 5' RACE reads and shows each CDR3 protein once, DNA omitted. The sample totals 38,000 or so distinct CDR3 sequences. The specimen sequenced was memory CD8+ T cells from blood. Receptors were obtained from a human donor in good health. Some clones in this sample may be carry-over from other donors' samples.

The V call is TRBV14, the J call TRBJ2-5. Germline loops: CDR1 SGHDN, CDR2 FVKESK. This CDR3 region has 15 residues. The CDR3 sequence: CASSQDWAGRETQYF.

The gene calls are TRBV28 and TRBJ2-7; TCRdb's assignment of TRBD1 cannot be checked, as there is no DNA. CDR1 MDHEN and CDR2 SYDVKM come from the germline V gene. CDR3 length equals 15 residues. This CDR3 reads CASSSFRESSYEQYF. The full variable domain, with the rest looked up from reference TRBV28 and TRBJ2-7, is DVKVTQSSRYLVKRTGEKVFLECVQDMDHENMFWYRQDPGLGLRLIYFSYDVKMKEKGDIPEGYSVSREKKERFSLILESASTNQTSMYLCASSSFRESSYEQYFGPGTRLTVT.

This CDR3 reads CASSYPRAGPSSYEQYF. The chain uses TRBV6-2 or TRBV6-3 and TRBJ2-7; TCRdb's assignment of TRBD1 cannot be checked, as there is no DNA. From germline, CDR1 is MNHEY and CDR2 SVGEGT. This CDR3 has 17 amino acids.